This TCR beta chain was observed in a study of technical replicates of blood from a few donors. V lost 6 bases, J lost 3 bases, and 18 bases lay in between. This CDR3 is built from 16 residues. Germline V lookup: CDR1 MDHEN, CDR2 SYDVKM. Sequenced by immunoSEQ multiplex PCR; TCRdb stores in-frame clones only, minus some. The data hold about 91,000 clones, with 92% observed a single time. The origin of this receptor is a human donor in good health. What was sequenced was T cells isolated from PBMCs. The genes are TRBV28 and TRBJ1-5; D may be TRBD1 (6 bases). CDR3 residues: CASRPQGDALNQPQHF. The CDR3 DNA reads as TGTGCCAGCAGACCACAGGGAGACGCACTCAATCAGCCCCAGCATTTT.